A single sample is the source of the 14 T cell receptor beta chains below, sequenced in a study of cytomegalovirus exposure and HLA in healthy donors. PCR involved 60 Vbeta and 13 Jbeta primers. TCRdb's table, derived via immunoSEQ multiplex PCR, lists solely in-frame clones and lacks some. The repertoire includes roughly 120,000 clones, 70% to 75% of them detected once, and around 1.6% sits in the top ten. Sequenced: PBMCs. The receptors were sampled from a woman under 30 in good health and CMV-seronegative.

The chain joins TRBV27 to TRBJ2-3, with TRBD2 matching over 7 bases. The CDR3 runs to 13 residues. Per the germline V gene, CDR1 is MNHEY and CDR2 is SMNVEV (reference sequence). V lost 6 bases and J lost 6; bases outside the gene matches: 6. CDR3 DNA sequence: TGTGCCAGCAGCCGACTAGCTGGGGATACGCAGTATTTT. Its translation: CASSRLAGDTQYF.

The chain is built from TRBV6-6 and TRBJ2-7; 9 bases are a match to TRBD1. The CDR3 runs to 13 residues. Losses at the gene ends were 6 bases for V and 7 bases for J; bases not matched to a gene: 7. Germline values: CDR1 MNHNY, CDR2 SVGAGI (reference sequence). CDR3 nucleotide sequence: TGTGCCAGCAGCCCCCACAGGGGGCAAGAGCAGTACTTC. Protein: CASSPHRGQEQYF.

J is TRBJ1-1 and V is TRBV11-1; possibly TRBD1 for D (5 bases). From germline, CDR1 is SGHAT and CDR2 FQDESV (reference sequence). There are 13 residues in the CDR3. Trimming removed 5 bases at V and 0 bases at J, with 7 bases between. DNA for the CDR3: TGTGCCAGCAGCGCAGGGATGAACACTGAAGCTTTCTTT. It codes for CASSAGMNTEAFF.

This chain links TRBV5-4 with TRBJ1-2; TRBD1 is a possible D gene (6 bases). Trimming pared 10 bases from V and 3 bases from J, leaving 19 bases between. The CDR3 extends over 14 amino acids. The germline gives CDR1 SGHNT, CDR2 YYREEE (reference sequence). The CDR3 reads CAASNGGRDYGYTF. In nucleotides, the CDR3 is TGTGCCGCTTCTAACGGGGGGCGAGACTATGGCTACACCTTC.

Regarding this clone: The identical CDR3 is also encoded by other nucleotide sequences in the sample. CDR3 protein: CASSSGVMNTEAFF. As DNA, the CDR3 is TGCGCCAGCAGCTCAGGGGTTATGAACACTGAAGCTTTCTTT. This chain links TRBV5-1 with TRBJ1-1, with D possibly being TRBD1 (6 bases). The V end was cut by 3 bases, the J end by 0 bases, with 9 bases between. CDR3 length: 14 residues. Germline V gene data show CDR1 as SGHRS and CDR2 as YFSETQ. Full variable domain (missing parts from reference TRBV5-1 and TRBJ1-1): KAGVTQTPRYLIKTRGQQVTLSCSPISGHRSVSWYQQTPGQGLQFLFEYFSETQRNKGNFPGRFSGRQFSNSRSEMNVSTLELGDSALYLCASSSGVMNTEAFFGQGTRLTVV.

V and J are TRBV2 and TRBJ2-1, with 9 bases aligning to TRBD2. Trimming cost V 7 bases and J 5 bases; bases outside gene matches: 6. Looked up from germline, CDR1 is SNHLY and CDR2 is FYNNEI. CDR3 length equals 14 residues. The CDR3 nucleotides read TGTGCCAGCACCGTAGCGGGGGCGAACAATGAGCAGTTCTTC. Amino acid sequence: CASTVAGANNEQFF. Based on the CDR3 plus reference TRBV2 and TRBJ2-1, the full variable domain is EPEVTQTPSHQVTQMGQEVILRCVPISNHLYFYWYRQILGQKVEFLVSFYNNEISEKSEIFDDQFSVERPDGSNFTLKIRSTKLEDSAMYFCASTVAGANNEQFFGPGTRLTVL.

The chain joins TRBV30 to TRBJ2-1, with 12 bases matching TRBD2. Per the germline V gene, CDR1 is GTSNPN and CDR2 is SVGIG (reference sequence). V was pared by 6 bases and J by 0 bases, with 9 bases of the junction left unmatched. The CDR3 extends over 17 amino acids. CDR3 sequence: CACVLAGGSISYNEQFF. CDR3 nucleotide sequence: TGTGCCTGCGTACTAGCGGGGGGCTCCATCTCCTACAATGAGCAGTTCTTC.

The table lists this clone with a few counts. This chain connects TRBV4-2 to TRBJ2-1, with 7 bases identical to TRBD2. This CDR3 has 17 residues. Germline-derived CDR1 and CDR2 are LGHNA and YNFKEQ. Trimming removed 0 bases from V and 1 base from J; junction bases left unmatched: 6. CDR3 DNA: TGTGCCAGCAGCCAAGATTTCCGCGGGGGTTCCTACAATGAGCAGTTCTTC. It encodes CASSQDFRGGSYNEQFF.

The chain uses TRBV28 and TRBJ2-7; possible D gene TRBD2, 6 bases. With 6 bases removed from V and 10 bases from J, the gap between germline ends came to 19 bases. The CDR3 consists of 13 residues. Germline values: CDR1 MDHEN, CDR2 SYDVKM. CDR3 protein: CASSPGLALRQYF. The CDR3 DNA reads TGTGCCAGCAGCCCGGGACTCGCTCTAAGACAGTACTTC.

The chain's CDR3 is CATQLSGQAEGSYTF. CDR3 bases: TGCGCCACCCAACTCTCCGGGCAGGCCGAGGGAAGCTACACCTTC. The chain links TRBV5-1 to TRBJ1-2; unclear D gene. This CDR3 contains 15 residues. CDR1 and CDR2 from the germline V gene are SGHRS and YFSETQ. The V gene lost 9 bases and the J gene lost 9 bases, with 27 bases spanning the gap.

The DNA of the CDR3 is TGCAGCGTCCCTGGGCAGGGGGTAAGGGGCGAGCAGTACTTC. Translated, it gives CSVPGQGVRGEQYF. The chain uses TRBV29-1 and TRBJ2-7; 7 bases align to TRBD1. The CDR3 length is 14 residues. V lost 6 bases and J lost 6; bases outside the gene matches: 14. The germline V gene encodes CDR1 SQVTM and CDR2 ANQGSEA.

The chain combines TRBV10-3 with TRBJ2-5, with D possibly being TRBD1 (6 bases). V lost 6 bases to trimming and J lost 2 bases, with 10 bases between them. The CDR3 consists of 13 residues. Germline values: CDR1 ENHRY, CDR2 SYGVKD. As DNA, the CDR3 is TGTGCCATCAGGGACAGTACTCAAGAGACCCAGTACTTC. It translates to CAIRDSTQETQYF.

This chain joins TRBV7-6 and TRBJ1-4; D may be TRBD1 (5 bases). Trimming took 1 base from V and 4 from J, leaving 10 bases between them. Germline CDR1 and CDR2: SGHVS and FNYEAQ. There are 15 residues in the CDR3. The CDR3, as DNA: TGTGCCAGCAGCTTAGAGGCAAGGGGTAATGAAAAACTGTTTTTT. This gives the protein CASSLEARGNEKLFF.

The chain combines TRBV6-1 with TRBJ1-4, with D maybe TRBD1 (5 bases). The germline V gene encodes CDR1 MNHNS and CDR2 SASEGT. V shed 4 bases and J shed 9 bases, with 27 bases lying between them. The CDR3 is made up of 18 amino acids. The CDR3 nucleotides read TGTGCCAGCAGTGTTTCCCCACCATCCAGGGCCCCCATGAAAAAACTGTTTTTT. Protein sequence: CASSVSPPSRAPMKKLFF.